This T cell receptor beta chain comes out of a study of molecular identifiers for immune sequencing clone quantification. Trimming shortened V by 9 bases and J by 7 bases, and 19 bases separated the two germline ends. This CDR3 has 13 residues. Germline CDR1 SEHNR, CDR2 FQNEAQ (reference sequence). In its sample, this clonotype was seen many times. TCRdb reprocessed the PCR reads via MiXCR and lists one record per CDR3 protein. The sample contains hundreds of thousands of distinct CDR3 sequences, less than 20% of which appear only once. This receptor was taken from a human donor in good health. Some libraries in this study had Jurkat cell RNA spiked in. The rearrangement uses TRBV7-9 and TRBJ2-7; D is possibly TRBD1 (5 bases). Sequenced material: naive CD8+ T cells from blood, with Jurkat cell RNA spiked in. Subset described: FACS-sorted CD8+CD4-CCR7+CD45RA+ naive T cells. The CDR3 region is CASTDVGLREQYF. The CDR3 DNA sequence: TGTGCCAGTACAGACGTGGGGCTGAGGGAGCAGTACTTC.